A selection of T cell receptor beta chains follows, all from one sample in a study of shared clonotypes between healthy human individuals. The table came from immunoSEQ multiplex PCR; TCRdb's copy has only in-frame clones and leaves some out. Of some 500,000 clones listed, around 77% are singletons. The sequencing input was PBMCs. The receptors come from a woman in her forties in good health. Some clones in this sample may be carry-over from other donors' samples. The CDR3 runs from the conserved cysteine through the conserved F or W. D genes are given only for firm matches. The size entry is marked missing in some rows and otherwise reads once, few, many or a size class.

CDR3,DNA,J,D,V,size
CASSITGLAGAGANVLTF,TGTGCCAGTAGTATCACCGGACTAGCGGGAGCTGGGGCCAACGTCCTGACTTTC,TRBJ2-6,TRBD2,TRBV19,.
CASSEGGVDYTF,TGTGCCAGCAGTGAAGGGGGGGTCGACTACACCTTC,TRBJ1-2,.,TRBV6-4,.
CASSWTVDIYEQYF,TGTGCCAGCAGTTGGACAGTGGACATATACGAGCAGTACTTC,TRBJ2-7,.,TRBV6-6,.
CASSATGTGGGGQYF,TGTGCCAGCAGTGCCACCGGGACAGGGGGCGGTGGGCAGTACTTC,TRBJ2-7,TRBD1,TRBV2,.
CASSLGGTGLTEAFF,TGTGCCAGCAGTTTGGGGGGGACAGGGCTCACTGAAGCTTTCTTT,TRBJ1-1,TRBD1,TRBV28,.
CASRLVSYEQYF,TGTGCCAGTAGACTAGTTTCCTACGAGCAGTACTTC,TRBJ2-7,.,TRBV2,.
CASSYQTGAWYEQYF,TGTGCCAGCAGTTACCAGACAGGGGCTTGGTACGAGCAGTACTTC,TRBJ2-7,TRBD1,TRBV6-5,.
CASSLRGVSSYEQYF,TGCGCCAGCAGCTTGAGAGGCGTGAGCTCCTACGAGCAGTACTTC,TRBJ2-7,.,TRBV5-1,once
CASSRDRAYNEQFF,TGTGCCAGCTCCCGGGACAGGGCTTACAATGAGCAGTTCTTC,TRBJ2-1,TRBD1,TRBV28,.
CASGESDRGRPEQYF,TGCGCCAGCGGTGAGTCCGACAGGGGGCGCCCCGAGCAGTACTTC,TRBJ2-7,TRBD1,TRBV10-2,.
CASSPGLAGYNEQFF,TGTGCCAGCAGCCCCGGACTAGCGGGATACAATGAGCAGTTCTTC,TRBJ2-1,TRBD2,TRBV9,once
CASSQPTGERAKNIQYF,TGCGCCAGCAGCCAACCGACAGGGGAAAGGGCCAAAAACATTCAGTACTTC,TRBJ2-4,TRBD1,TRBV4-1,.
CASSDSTPPISYEQYF,TGTGCCAGCAGTGACTCGACCCCGCCTATCTCCTACGAGCAGTACTTC,TRBJ2-7,.,TRBV6-4,.
CASSFLRYSPYEQYF,TGTGCCAGCAGTTTCCTCCGCTACTCACCCTACGAGCAGTACTTC,TRBJ2-7,.,TRBV5-4,many
CASSRLGGAAEAEQYF,TGTGCCAGCAGCCGTTTAGGGGGGGCAGCTGAGGCCGAGCAGTACTTC,TRBJ2-7,.,TRBV14,.
CASSLGLASYNEQFF,TGTGCCAGCAGCTTAGGATTAGCCTCCTACAATGAGCAGTTCTTC,TRBJ2-1,.,TRBV7-9,.
CSVNRGSEAFF,TGCAGCGTCAACAGGGGATCTGAAGCTTTCTTT,TRBJ1-1,TRBD1,TRBV29-1,once
CASSNTQNRAVEGETQYF,TGTGCCAGTAGTAATACCCAAAATAGGGCGGTGGAGGGGGAGACCCAGTACTTC,TRBJ2-5,.,TRBV19,once
CASAWDDRSYNEQFF,TGTGCCAGCGCTTGGGATGACCGGAGCTACAATGAGCAGTTCTTC,TRBJ2-1,.,TRBV7-2,.
CASSQDHGQGWQPQHF,TGCGCCAGCAGCCAAGATCACGGACAGGGGTGGCAGCCCCAGCATTTT,TRBJ1-5,TRBD1,TRBV4-3,.
CASGLAGGNNEQFF,TGCGCCAGCGGACTAGCGGGGGGTAACAATGAGCAGTTCTTC,TRBJ2-1,TRBD2,TRBV5-1,.
CASSVNRAGELFF,TGTGCCAGCAGCGTTAACAGGGCGGGGGAGCTGTTTTTT,TRBJ2-2,.,TRBV7-2,few
CAWISLQGAFYEQYF,TGTGCCTGGATATCCCTGCAGGGGGCTTTTTACGAGCAGTACTTC,TRBJ2-7,TRBD1,TRBV30,few
CASSQSRGGGPDTQYF,TGCGCCAGCAGCCAGTCCAGGGGGGGCGGGCCGGATACGCAGTATTTT,TRBJ2-3,.,TRBV4-3,.
CASSPRTGEGFEQYF,TGCGCCAGCAGCCCTCGGACAGGGGAGGGGTTCGAGCAGTACTTC,TRBJ2-7,TRBD1,TRBV5-1,.
CASSLEGGSYNEQFF,TGTGCCAGCAGCTTAGAGGGTGGCTCTTACAATGAGCAGTTCTTC,TRBJ2-1,.,TRBV7-2,.
CASSQDVKGATNEKLFF,TGCGCCAGCAGCCAAGATGTGAAGGGGGCAACTAATGAAAAACTGTTTTTT,TRBJ1-4,.,TRBV4-1,once
CAGRDFPSYEQYF,TGTGCCGGAAGGGACTTTCCCTCCTACGAGCAGTACTTC,TRBJ2-7,.,TRBV21-1,.
CASSYRDRGQGYTF,TGTGCCAGCAGCTATAGGGACAGGGGGCAAGGCTACACCTTC,TRBJ1-2,TRBD1,TRBV7-9,.
CASSSYDRGNEQYF,TGTGCCAGCAGCTCATACGACAGGGGAAACGAGCAGTACTTC,TRBJ2-7,TRBD1,TRBV7-9,many
CASSSRTQGFAYGYTF,TGTGCCAGCAGTTCCCGGACACAGGGCTTTGCCTATGGCTACACCTTC,TRBJ1-2,.,TRBV27,.
CASREQGVGQFF,TGTGCCAGCAGGGAACAGGGCGTGGGGCAGTTCTTC,TRBJ2-1,.,TRBV2,once
CASRIRDTTYEQYF,TGTGCCAGTAGAATCAGGGACACAACCTACGAGCAGTACTTC,TRBJ2-7,.,TRBV19,.
CASGQSVPYEQYF,TGTGCCAGCGGGCAGTCGGTTCCTTACGAGCAGTACTTC,TRBJ2-7,.,TRBV6-1,.
CASSRETGHLEEQYF,TGTGCCAGCTCCCGGGAGACAGGACACCTGGAGGAGCAGTACTTC,TRBJ2-7,.,TRBV18,once
CASRNNPPQPQHF,TGTGCCAGCAGAAACAACCCCCCTCAGCCCCAGCATTTT,TRBJ1-5,.,TRBV6-1,once
CSVEVGLAGGNEQFF,TGCAGCGTTGAAGTTGGTCTAGCGGGAGGCAATGAGCAGTTCTTC,TRBJ2-1,TRBD2,TRBV29-1,.
CASSVDEGQPQHF,TGTGCCAGCAGCGTAGACGAGGGGCAGCCCCAGCATTTT,TRBJ1-5,.,TRBV9,many
CASSKQGQGSNEQFF,TGTGCCAGCAGTAAACAGGGACAGGGATCGAATGAGCAGTTCTTC,TRBJ2-1,TRBD1,TRBV25-1,few
CASSFGAFPYEQYF,TGTGCCAGCAGTTTTGGTGCATTCCCCTACGAGCAGTACTTC,TRBJ2-7,.,TRBV28,.
CATSRDDRPCIF,TGTGCCACCAGCAGAGATGACAGGCCCTGCATTTTT,TRBJ1-4,.,TRBV15,.
CASSHPAGANEQFF,TGTGCCAGCTCACACCCTGCGGGAGCCAATGAGCAGTTCTTC,TRBJ2-1,TRBD2,TRBV18,.
CASSAAPGHSLFYGYTF,TGTGCCAGCAGCGCAGCCCCGGGGCACTCTCTCTTCTATGGCTACACCTTC,TRBJ1-2,.,TRBV9,.
CASSVEMGEAFF,TGTGCCAGCAGCGTAGAAATGGGAGAAGCTTTCTTT,TRBJ1-1,.,TRBV9,.
CATRDATYNEQFF,TGTGCCACGCGGGACGCCACCTACAATGAGCAGTTCTTC,TRBJ2-1,.,TRBV10-3,once
CASSPPGISGNTIYF,TGTGCCAGCTCACCGCCCGGGATTAGTGGAAACACCATATATTTT,TRBJ1-3,.,TRBV18,.
CASSVSLRDYPLHF,TGTGCCAGTAGTGTATCACTCCGGGACTACCCCCTCCACTTT,TRBJ1-6,.,TRBV19,.
CASSPPNRAQPQHF,TGTGCCAGCAGCCCACCCAACAGGGCCCAGCCCCAGCATTTT,TRBJ1-5,.,TRBV4-2,.